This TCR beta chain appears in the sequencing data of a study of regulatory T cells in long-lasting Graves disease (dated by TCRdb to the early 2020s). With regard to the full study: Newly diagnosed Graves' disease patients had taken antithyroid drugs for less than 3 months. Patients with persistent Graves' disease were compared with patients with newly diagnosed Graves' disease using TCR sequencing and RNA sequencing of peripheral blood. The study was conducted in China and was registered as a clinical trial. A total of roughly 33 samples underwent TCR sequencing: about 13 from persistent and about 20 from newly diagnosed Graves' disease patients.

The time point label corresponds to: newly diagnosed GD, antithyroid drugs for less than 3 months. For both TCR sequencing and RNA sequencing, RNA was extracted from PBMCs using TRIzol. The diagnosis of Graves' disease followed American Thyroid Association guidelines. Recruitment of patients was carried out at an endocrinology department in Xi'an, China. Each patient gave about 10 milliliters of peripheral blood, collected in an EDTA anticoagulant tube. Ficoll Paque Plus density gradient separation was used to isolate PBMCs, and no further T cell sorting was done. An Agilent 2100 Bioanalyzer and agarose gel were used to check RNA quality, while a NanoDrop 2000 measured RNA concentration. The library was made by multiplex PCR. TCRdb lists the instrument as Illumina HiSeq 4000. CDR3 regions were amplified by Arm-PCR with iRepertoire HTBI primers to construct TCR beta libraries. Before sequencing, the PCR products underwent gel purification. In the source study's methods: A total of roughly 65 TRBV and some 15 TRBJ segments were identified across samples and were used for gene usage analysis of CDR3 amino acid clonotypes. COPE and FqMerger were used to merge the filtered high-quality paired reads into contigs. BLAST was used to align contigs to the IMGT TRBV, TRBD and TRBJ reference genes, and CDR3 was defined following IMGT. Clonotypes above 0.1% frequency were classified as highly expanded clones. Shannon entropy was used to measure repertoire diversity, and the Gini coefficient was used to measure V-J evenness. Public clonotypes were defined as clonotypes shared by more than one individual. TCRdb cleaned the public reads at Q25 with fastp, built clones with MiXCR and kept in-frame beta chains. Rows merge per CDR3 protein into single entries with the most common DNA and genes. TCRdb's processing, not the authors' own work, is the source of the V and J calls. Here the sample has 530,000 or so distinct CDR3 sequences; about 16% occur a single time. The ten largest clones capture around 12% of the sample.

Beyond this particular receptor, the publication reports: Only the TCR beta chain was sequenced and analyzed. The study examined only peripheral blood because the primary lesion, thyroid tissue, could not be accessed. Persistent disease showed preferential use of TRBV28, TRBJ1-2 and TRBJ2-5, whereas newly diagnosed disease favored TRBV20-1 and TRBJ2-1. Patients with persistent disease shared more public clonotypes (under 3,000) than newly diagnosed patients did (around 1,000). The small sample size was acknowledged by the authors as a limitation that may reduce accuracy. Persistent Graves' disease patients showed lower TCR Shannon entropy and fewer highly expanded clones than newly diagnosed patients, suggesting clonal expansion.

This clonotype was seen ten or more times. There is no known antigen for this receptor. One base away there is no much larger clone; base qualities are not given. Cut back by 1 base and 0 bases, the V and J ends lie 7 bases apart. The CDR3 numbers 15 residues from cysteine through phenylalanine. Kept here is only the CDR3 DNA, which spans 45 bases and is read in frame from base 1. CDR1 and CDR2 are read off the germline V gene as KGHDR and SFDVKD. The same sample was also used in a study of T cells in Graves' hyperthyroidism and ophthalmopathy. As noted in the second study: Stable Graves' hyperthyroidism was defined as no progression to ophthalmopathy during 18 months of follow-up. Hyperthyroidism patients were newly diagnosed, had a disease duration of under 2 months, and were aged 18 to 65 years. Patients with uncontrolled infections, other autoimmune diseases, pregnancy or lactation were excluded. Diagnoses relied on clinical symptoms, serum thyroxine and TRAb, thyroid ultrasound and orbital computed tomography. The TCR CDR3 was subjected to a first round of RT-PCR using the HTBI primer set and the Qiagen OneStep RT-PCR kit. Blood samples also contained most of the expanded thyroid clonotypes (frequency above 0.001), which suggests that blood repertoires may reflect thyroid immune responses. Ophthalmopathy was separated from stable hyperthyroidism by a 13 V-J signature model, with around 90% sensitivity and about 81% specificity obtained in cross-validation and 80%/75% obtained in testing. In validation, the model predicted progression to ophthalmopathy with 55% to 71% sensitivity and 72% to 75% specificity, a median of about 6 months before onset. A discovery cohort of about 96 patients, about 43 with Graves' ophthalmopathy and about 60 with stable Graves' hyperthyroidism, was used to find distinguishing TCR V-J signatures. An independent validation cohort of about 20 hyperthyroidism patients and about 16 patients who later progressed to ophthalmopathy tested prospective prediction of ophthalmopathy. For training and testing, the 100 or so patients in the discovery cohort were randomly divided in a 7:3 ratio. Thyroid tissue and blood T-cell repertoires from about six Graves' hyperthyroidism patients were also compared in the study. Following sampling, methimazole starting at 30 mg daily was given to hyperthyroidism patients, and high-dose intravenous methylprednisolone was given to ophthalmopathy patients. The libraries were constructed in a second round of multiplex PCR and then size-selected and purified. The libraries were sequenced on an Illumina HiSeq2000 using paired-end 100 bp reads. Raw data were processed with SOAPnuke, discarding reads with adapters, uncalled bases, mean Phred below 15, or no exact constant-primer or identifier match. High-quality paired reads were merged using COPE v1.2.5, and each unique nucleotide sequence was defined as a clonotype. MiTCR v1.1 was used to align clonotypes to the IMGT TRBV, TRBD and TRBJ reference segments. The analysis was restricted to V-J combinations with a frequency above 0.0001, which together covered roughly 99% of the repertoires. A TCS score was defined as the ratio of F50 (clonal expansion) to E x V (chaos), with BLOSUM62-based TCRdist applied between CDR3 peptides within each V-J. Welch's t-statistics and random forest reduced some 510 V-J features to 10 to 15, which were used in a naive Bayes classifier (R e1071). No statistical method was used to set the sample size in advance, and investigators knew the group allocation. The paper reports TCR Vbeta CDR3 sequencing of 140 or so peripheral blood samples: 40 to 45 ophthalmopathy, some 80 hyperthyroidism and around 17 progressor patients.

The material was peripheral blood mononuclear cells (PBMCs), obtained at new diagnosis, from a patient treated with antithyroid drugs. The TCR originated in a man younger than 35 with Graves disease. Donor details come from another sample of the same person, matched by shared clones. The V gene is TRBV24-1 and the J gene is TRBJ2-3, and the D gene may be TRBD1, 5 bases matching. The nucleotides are TGTGCCACCAGTGATTTACAGGATAGCACAGATACGCAGTATTTT. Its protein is CATSDLQDSTDTQYF.